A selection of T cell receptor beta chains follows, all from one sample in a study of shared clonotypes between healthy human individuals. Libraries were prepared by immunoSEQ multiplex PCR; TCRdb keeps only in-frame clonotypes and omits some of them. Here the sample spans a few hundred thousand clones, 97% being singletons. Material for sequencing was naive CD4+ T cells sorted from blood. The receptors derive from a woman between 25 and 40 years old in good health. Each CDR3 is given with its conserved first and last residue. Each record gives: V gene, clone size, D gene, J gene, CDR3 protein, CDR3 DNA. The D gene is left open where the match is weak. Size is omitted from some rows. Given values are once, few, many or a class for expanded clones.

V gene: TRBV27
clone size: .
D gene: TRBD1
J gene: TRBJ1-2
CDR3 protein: CASSQGQARGGYTF
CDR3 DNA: TGTGCCAGCAGTCAAGGACAGGCTCGTGGAGGCTACACCTTC

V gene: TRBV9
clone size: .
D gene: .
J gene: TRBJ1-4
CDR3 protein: CASSPTAGEGEKLFF
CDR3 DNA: TGTGCCAGCAGCCCGACGGCTGGGGAGGGTGAAAAACTGTTTTTT

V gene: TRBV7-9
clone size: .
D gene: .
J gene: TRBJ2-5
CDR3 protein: CASSSTSSGETQYF
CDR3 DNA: TGTGCCAGCAGCTCGACTTCCAGCGGGGAGACCCAGTACTTC

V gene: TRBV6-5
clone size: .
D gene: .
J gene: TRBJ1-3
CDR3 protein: CASSLSYGGNTIYF
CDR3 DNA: TGTGCCAGCAGCCTTTCCTACGGTGGAAACACCATATATTTT

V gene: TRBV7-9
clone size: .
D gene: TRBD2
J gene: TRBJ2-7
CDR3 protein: CASSFASGTSYEQYF
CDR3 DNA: TGTGCCAGCAGCTTTGCTAGCGGAACTTCCTACGAGCAGTACTTC

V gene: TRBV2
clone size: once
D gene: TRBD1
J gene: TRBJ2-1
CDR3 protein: CASINDRGVNNEQFF
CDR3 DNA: TGTGCCAGCATTAATGACAGGGGTGTCAACAATGAGCAGTTCTTC

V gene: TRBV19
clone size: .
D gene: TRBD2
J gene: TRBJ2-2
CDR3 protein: CASSVVSGRTNTGELFF
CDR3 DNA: TGTGCCAGTTCAGTAGTTAGCGGGAGGACCAACACCGGGGAGCTGTTTTTT

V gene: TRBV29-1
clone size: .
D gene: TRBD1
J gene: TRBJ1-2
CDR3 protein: CSVVLGQVTNYGYTF
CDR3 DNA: TGCAGCGTTGTCTTGGGACAGGTTACTAACTATGGCTACACCTTC

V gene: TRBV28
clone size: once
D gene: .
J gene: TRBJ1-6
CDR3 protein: CASSSVVSTRSLSYNSPLHF
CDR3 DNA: TGTGCCAGCAGCTCGGTGGTCAGCACCCGAAGCTTGTCCTATAATTCACCCCTCCACTTT

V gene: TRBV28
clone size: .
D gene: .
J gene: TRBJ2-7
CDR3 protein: CASSMAVRNYEQYF
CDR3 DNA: TGTGCCAGCAGCATGGCCGTGAGGAACTACGAGCAGTACTTC

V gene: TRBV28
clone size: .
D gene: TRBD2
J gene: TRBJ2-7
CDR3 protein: CASSPLAGGVYEQYF
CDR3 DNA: TGTGCCAGCAGCCCATTAGCGGGAGGCGTCTACGAGCAGTACTTC

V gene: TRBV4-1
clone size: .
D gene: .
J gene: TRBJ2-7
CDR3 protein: CASSQTDSPYEQYF
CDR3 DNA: TGCGCCAGCAGCCAGACGGACAGCCCCTACGAGCAGTACTTC

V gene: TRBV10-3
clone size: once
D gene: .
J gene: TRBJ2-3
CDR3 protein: CAITSKNTDTQYF
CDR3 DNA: TGTGCCATCACAAGCAAAAACACAGATACGCAGTATTTT

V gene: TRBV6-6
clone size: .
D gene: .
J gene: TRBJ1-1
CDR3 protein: CASSYQGMGTEAFF
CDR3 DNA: TGTGCCAGCAGTTACCAGGGAATGGGCACTGAAGCTTTCTTT

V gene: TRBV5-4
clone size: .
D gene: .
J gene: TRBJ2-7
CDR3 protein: CASSLDFPSSYEQYF
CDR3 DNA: TGTGCCAGCAGCTTGGACTTCCCGAGCTCCTACGAGCAGTACTTC

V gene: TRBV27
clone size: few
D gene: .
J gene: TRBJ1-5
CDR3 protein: CASSLSMRTGNQPQHF
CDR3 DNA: TGTGCCAGCAGTTTATCGATGCGGACTGGCAATCAGCCCCAGCATTTT

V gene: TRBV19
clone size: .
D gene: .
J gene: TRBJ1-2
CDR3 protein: CASKQPGTSGYTF
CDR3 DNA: TGTGCCAGTAAGCAGCCAGGGACTAGTGGCTACACCTTC

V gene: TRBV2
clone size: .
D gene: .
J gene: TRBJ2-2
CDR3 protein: CASKRLGYGNGELFF
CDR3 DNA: TGTGCCAGCAAAAGGTTGGGCTATGGGAACGGGGAGCTGTTTTTT

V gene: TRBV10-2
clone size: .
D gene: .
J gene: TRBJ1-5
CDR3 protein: CASSAGGDQSPQHF
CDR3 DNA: TGCGCCAGCAGTGCAGGAGGGGATCAAAGCCCCCAGCATTTT

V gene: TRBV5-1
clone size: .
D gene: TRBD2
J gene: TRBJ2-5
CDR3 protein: CASRRLKASGGETQYF
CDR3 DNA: TGCGCCAGCAGACGGCTTAAGGCGAGCGGGGGTGAGACCCAGTACTTC

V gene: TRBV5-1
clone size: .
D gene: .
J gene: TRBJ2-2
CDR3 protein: CASSLEREETGELFF
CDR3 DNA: TGCGCCAGCAGCTTGGAAAGGGAGGAAACCGGGGAGCTGTTTTTT

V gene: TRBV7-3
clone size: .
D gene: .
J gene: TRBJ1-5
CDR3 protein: CASSLDGNQPQHF
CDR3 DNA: TGTGCCAGCAGCTTGGACGGGAATCAGCCCCAGCATTTT

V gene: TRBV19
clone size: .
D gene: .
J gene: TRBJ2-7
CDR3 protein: CASSISKGPYEQYF
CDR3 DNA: TGTGCCAGTAGTATATCTAAGGGCCCCTACGAGCAGTACTTC

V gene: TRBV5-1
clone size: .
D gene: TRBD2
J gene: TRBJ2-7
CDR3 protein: CASSLSILAGVSEQYF
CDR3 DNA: TGCGCCAGCAGCTTGTCAATACTAGCGGGAGTGTCCGAGCAGTACTTC

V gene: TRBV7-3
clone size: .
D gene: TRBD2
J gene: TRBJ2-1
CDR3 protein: CASSSILAGGPHEQFF
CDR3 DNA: TGTGCCAGCAGCTCCATACTAGCGGGAGGGCCCCATGAGCAGTTCTTC

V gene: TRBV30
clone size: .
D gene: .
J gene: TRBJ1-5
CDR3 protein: CAWSEGQEGQPQHF
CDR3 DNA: TGTGCCTGGAGTGAGGGCCAGGAAGGCCAGCCCCAGCATTTT

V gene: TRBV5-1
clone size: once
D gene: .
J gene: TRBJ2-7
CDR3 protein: CASTRGPTYEQYF
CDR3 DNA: TGCGCCAGCACCAGAGGCCCGACTTACGAGCAGTACTTC

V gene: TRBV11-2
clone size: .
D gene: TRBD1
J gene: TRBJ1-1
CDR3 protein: CASSLVSPRQGGAEAFF
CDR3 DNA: TGTGCCAGCAGCTTAGTATCCCCTAGACAGGGGGGAGCTGAAGCTTTCTTT

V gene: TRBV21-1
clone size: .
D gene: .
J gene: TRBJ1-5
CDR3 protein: CASSKGTGTDSNQPQHF
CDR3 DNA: TGTGCCAGCAGCAAAGGCACCGGGACAGATAGCAATCAGCCCCAGCATTTT

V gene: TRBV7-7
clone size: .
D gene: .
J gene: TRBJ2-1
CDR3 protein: CASSPAGLPYNEQFF
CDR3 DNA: TGTGCCAGCAGCCCAGCAGGACTACCTTACAATGAGCAGTTCTTC

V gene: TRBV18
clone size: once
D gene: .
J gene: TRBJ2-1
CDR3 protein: CASSPGGHNEQFF
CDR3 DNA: TGTGCCAGCTCACCGGGGGGCCACAATGAGCAGTTCTTC

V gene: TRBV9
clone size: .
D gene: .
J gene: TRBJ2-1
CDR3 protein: CASSVGTFHNEQFF
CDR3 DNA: TGTGCCAGCAGCGTCGGGACTTTCCACAATGAGCAGTTCTTC

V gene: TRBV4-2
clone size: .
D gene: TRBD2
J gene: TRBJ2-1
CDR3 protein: CASSHQMEAGVYEQFF
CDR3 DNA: TGTGCCAGCAGCCATCAAATGGAGGCGGGAGTGTACGAGCAGTTCTTC

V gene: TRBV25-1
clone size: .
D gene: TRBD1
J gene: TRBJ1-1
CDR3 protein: CASSGRDRGRGNTEAFF
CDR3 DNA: TGTGCCAGCAGTGGCCGGGACAGGGGGCGAGGGAACACTGAAGCTTTCTTT

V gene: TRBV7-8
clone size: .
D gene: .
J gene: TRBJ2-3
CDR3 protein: CASSPGAGHTQYF
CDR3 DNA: TGTGCCAGCTCGCCGGGGGCGGGCCATACGCAGTATTTT

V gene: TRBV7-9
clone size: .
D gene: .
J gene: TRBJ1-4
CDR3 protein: CASSSGYGDEKLFF
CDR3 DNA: TGTGCCAGCAGCTCCGGCTACGGGGATGAAAAACTGTTTTTT

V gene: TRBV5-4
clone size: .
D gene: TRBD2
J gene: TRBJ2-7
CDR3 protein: CASSLGTSGPYEQYF
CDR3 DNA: TGTGCCAGCAGCCTAGGGACTAGCGGGCCTTACGAGCAGTACTTC

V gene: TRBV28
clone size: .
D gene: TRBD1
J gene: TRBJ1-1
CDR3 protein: CASRGTANTEAFF
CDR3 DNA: TGTGCCAGCAGAGGGACAGCGAACACTGAAGCTTTCTTT

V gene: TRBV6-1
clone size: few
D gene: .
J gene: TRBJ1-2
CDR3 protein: CASSEVRTAIYGYTF
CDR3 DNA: TGTGCCAGCAGTGAAGTTAGGACAGCGATTTATGGCTACACCTTC

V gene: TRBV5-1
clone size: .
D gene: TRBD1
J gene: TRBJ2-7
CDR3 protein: CASRTGINEQYF
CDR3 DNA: TGCGCCAGCAGGACAGGGATCAACGAGCAGTACTTC

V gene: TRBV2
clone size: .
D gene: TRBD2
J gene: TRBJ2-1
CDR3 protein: CASGGRLAGSNEQFF
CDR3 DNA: TGTGCCAGCGGTGGGCGACTAGCAGGGAGCAATGAGCAGTTCTTC

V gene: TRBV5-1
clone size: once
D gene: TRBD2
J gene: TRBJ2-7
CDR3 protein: CASSLARGRETNYEQYF
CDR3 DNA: TGCGCCAGCAGCTTGGCTCGCGGGAGGGAAACAAACTACGAGCAGTACTTC

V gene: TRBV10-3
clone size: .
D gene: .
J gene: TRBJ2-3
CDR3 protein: CAISESRGPSSTDTQYF
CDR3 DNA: TGTGCCATCAGTGAGTCGAGGGGTCCTTCTAGCACAGATACGCAGTATTTT

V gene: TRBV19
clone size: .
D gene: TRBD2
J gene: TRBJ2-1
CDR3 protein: CASRDLAGATNEQFF
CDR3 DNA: TGTGCCAGTAGAGACCTAGCGGGGGCTACTAATGAGCAGTTCTTC

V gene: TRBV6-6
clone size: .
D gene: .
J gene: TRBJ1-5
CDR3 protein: CASSTAEGPNQPQHF
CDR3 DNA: TGTGCCAGCAGTACCGCTGAAGGGCCCAATCAGCCCCAGCATTTT

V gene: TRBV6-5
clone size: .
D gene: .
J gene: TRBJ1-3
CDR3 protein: CASSQQGISGNTIYF
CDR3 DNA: TGTGCCAGCAGCCAACAGGGAATCTCTGGAAACACCATATATTTT

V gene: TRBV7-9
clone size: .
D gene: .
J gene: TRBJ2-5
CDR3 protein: CASSPIGETQYF
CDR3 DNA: TGTGCCAGCAGCCCTATAGGCGAGACCCAGTACTTC

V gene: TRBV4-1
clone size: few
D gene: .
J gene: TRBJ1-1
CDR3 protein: CASSQEWERGEAFF
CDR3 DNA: TGCGCCAGCAGCCAAGAGTGGGAGAGAGGTGAAGCTTTCTTT

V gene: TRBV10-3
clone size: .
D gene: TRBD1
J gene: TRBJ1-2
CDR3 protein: CAISQTETGAGYTF
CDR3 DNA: TGTGCCATCAGCCAGACTGAGACAGGGGCAGGCTACACCTTC

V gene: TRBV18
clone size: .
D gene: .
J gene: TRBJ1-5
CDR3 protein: CASSPNTGVNQPQHF
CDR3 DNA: TGTGCCAGCTCACCAAATACAGGCGTCAATCAGCCCCAGCATTTT

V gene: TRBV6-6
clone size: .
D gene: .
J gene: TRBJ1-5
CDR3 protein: CASRRDGSNQPQHF
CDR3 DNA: TGTGCCAGCAGACGAGACGGCAGCAATCAGCCCCAGCATTTT